This T cell receptor (beta chain) is drawn from a study of blood T cell repertoires in COVID-19. Across the study: The study drew acute and convalescent COVID-19 samples from the United States, Italy and Spain. T cells, B-cell-depleted T cells, or PBMCs supplied cDNA or gDNA.

This CDR3 has 11 residues. In germline, CDR1 is MDHEN, CDR2 SYDVKM. Per the original methods: Reference gene primer amplification gave nucleated cell count estimates. The protocol was immunoSEQ multiplex PCR, while the TCRdb copy is restricted to in-frame clones and leaves out a portion. That table is the source of V, J and clone size, and D and trimming were worked out from the DNA. The sample holds some 190,000 clones, around four fifths seen once. On this clone itself: A junction boundary mismatches the germline segment, possibly from a read error.

This receptor was identified in a woman in her 70s with active or convalescent COVID-19. The chain uses TRBV28 and TRBJ2-7; 9 positions agree with TRBD1. Sequenced: peripheral blood. The CDR3 sequence is CASRGQGKGEF. CDR3 nucleotides: TGTGCCAGCAGAGGACAGGGGAAGGGGGAGTTC.